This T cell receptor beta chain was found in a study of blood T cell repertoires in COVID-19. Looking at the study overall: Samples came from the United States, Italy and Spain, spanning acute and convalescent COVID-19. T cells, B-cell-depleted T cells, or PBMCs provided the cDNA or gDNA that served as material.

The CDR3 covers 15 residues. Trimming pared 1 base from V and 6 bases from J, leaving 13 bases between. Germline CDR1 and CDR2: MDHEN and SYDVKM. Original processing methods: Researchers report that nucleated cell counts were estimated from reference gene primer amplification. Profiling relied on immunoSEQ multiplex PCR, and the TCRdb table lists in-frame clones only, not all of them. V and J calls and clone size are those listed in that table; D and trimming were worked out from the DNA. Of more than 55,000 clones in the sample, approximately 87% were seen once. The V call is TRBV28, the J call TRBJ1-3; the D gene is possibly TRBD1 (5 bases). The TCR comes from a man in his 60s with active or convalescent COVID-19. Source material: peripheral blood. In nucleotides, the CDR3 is TGTGCCAGCAGTTTATCATGGTCAGGGTTAAACACCATATATTTT. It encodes CASSLSWSGLNTIYF.